This T cell receptor (beta chain) stems from a study of blood T cell repertoires in COVID-19. As for the study in general: The origin of the acute and convalescent COVID-19 samples was the United States, Italy and Spain. The analysed material was cDNA or gDNA that came from T cells, B-cell-depleted T cells, or PBMCs.

Original handling: For nucleated cells, counts were estimated from reference gene primer amplification. Sequencing used immunoSEQ multiplex PCR; TCRdb keeps in-frame clones, though not all of them. That table furnishes V, J and clone size, whereas the DNA furnished D and trimming. The data hold tens of thousands of clones, with around 80% observed a single time. Per germline, CDR1 SGHTA and CDR2 FQGTGA. The CDR3 has 14 amino acids. V was cut by 2 bases and J by 4 bases, with 8 bases left in between. The material sequenced was peripheral blood. This clonotype was obtained from a man aged 25 to 40 with COVID-19, enrolled during active disease. This chain uses TRBV7-3 with TRBJ2-2; D ambiguous. The CDR3 reads CASSLGLVTGELFF. The CDR3 coding sequence is TGTGCCAGCAGCTTAGGGCTGGTCACCGGGGAGCTGTTTTTT.